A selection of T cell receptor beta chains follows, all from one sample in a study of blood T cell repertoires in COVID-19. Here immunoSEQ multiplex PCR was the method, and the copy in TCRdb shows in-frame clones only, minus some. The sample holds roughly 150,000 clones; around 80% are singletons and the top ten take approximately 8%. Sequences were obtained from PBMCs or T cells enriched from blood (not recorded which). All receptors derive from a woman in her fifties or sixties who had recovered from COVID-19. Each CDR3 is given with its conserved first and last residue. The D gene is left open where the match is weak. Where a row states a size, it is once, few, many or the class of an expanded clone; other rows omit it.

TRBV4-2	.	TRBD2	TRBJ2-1	TGTGCCAGCAGTATACTAGCGGGGAATGAGCAGTTCTTC	CASSILAGNEQFF
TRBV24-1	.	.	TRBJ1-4	TGTGCCACCAGTGATTCGCGGGACGGCCAGGCTGAAAAACTGTTTTTT	CATSDSRDGQAEKLFF
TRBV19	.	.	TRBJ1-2	TGTGCCAGTAGTCAGGGTGTTGGCGGCTACACCTTC	CASSQGVGGYTF
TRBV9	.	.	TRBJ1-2	TGTGCCAGCAGCGTTGGACGGGGCTATGGCTACACCTTC	CASSVGRGYGYTF
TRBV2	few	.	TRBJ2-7	TGTGCCAGCTCAAACAGGGAAAGTTCCTACGAGCAGTACTTC	CASSNRESSYEQYF
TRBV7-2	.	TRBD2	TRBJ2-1	TGTGCCAGCAGCTTACGAGCGGGGGGAACCCATGCCAATGAGCAGTTCTTC	CASSLRAGGTHANEQFF
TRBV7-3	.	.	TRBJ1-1	TGTGCCAGCAGCAACGGACCGGGGACTGAAGCTTTCTTT	CASSNGPGTEAFF
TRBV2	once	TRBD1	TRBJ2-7	TGTGCCAGCAGCGGACAGGGTCTTACCGAGCAGTACTTC	CASSGQGLTEQYF
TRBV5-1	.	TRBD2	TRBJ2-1	TGCGCCAGCAGCTCAAAACACACCTCCGCGGGGGGCTCCTACAATGAGCAGTTCTTC	CASSSKHTSAGGSYNEQFF
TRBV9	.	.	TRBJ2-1	TGTGCCAGCAGCGTGGGGCAGGGGCGATACAATGAGCAGTTCTTC	CASSVGQGRYNEQFF
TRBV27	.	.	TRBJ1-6	TGTGCCAGCAGTTTAAGCGGCTCCTATAATTCACCCCTCCACTTT	CASSLSGSYNSPLHF
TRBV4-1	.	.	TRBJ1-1	TGCGCCAGCAGCCAGGAAGGGAGTACTGAAGCTTTCTTT	CASSQEGSTEAFF
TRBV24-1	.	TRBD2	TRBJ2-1	TGTGCCACCAGTGATTTGCGGGGGGAACTAGCGGGGGACAATGAGCAGTTCTTC	CATSDLRGELAGDNEQFF
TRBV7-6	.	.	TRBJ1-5	TGTGCCAGCAGCGTAGGGGGGACTTTGCAGCCCCAGCATTTT	CASSVGGTLQPQHF
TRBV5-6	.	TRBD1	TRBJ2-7	TGTGCCAGCAGCTTGCCGGGACAGGGGATAAACGAGCAGTACTTC	CASSLPGQGINEQYF
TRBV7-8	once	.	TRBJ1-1	TGTGCCAGCAGCTTGAATACGGTATATAACACTGAAGCTTTCTTT	CASSLNTVYNTEAFF